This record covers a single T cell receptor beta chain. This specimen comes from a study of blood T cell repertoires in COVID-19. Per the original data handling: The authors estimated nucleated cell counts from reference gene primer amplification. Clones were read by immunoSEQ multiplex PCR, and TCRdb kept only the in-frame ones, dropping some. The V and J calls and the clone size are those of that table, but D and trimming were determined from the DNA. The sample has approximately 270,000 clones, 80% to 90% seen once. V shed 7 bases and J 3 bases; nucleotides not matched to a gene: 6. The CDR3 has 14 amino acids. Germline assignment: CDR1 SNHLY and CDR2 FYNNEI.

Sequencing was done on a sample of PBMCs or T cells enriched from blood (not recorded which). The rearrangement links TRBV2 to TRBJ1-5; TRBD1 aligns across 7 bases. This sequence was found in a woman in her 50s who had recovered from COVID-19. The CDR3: CASNDRVYNQPQHF. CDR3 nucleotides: TGTGCCAGCAACGACAGGGTATACAATCAGCCCCAGCATTTT.